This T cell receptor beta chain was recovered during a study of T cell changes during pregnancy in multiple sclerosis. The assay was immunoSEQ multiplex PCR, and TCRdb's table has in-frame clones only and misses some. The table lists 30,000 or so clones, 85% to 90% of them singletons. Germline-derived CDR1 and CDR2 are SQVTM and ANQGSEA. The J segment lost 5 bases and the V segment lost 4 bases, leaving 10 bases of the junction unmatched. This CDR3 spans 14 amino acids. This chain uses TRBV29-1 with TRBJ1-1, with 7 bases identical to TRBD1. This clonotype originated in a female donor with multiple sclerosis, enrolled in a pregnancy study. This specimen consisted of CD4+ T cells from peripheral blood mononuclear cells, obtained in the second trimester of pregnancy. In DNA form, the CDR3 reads TGCAGCGTTGTAGTTACAGGGGAAAGAACTGAAGCTTTCTTT. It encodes CSVVVTGERTEAFF.